This T cell receptor (beta chain) derives from a study of T cells in Graves' hyperthyroidism and ophthalmopathy. At the level of the study: Sampling of peripheral blood happened at initial diagnosis, prior to any treatment.

Deletions cut 1 base from V and 4 bases from J, with 19 bases between. CDR3 length: 16 amino acids. Germline V gives CDR1 DFQATT, CDR2 SNEGSKA (reference sequence). Many counts were recorded for this clonotype. Amplification of TCR beta CDR3 regions used RNA as the template. Initially, a first-round RT-PCR of the TCR CDR3 employed the HTBI primer set. Each CDR3 protein gets one entry after TCRdb re-called the multiplex PCR reads with MiXCR. The top ten clones hold over 55% of a sample with about 270,000 distinct CDR3 sequences, approximately 23% of them seen once. Sequencing used blood. The source of this sequence is a man aged 25 to 45 with Graves' ophthalmopathy. The V and J genes are TRBV20-1 and TRBJ1-2; the D gene is possibly TRBD1 (5 bases). CDR3 region: CSARGRVSKASYGYTF. As DNA, the CDR3 is TGCAGTGCTAGAGGCAGGGTATCTAAGGCTAGCTATGGCTACACCTTC.